A selection of T cell receptor beta chains follows, all from one sample in a study of tumor-infiltrating lymphocytes in primary liver carcinoma. TCRdb re-called the multiplex PCR reads with MiXCR, one entry per CDR3 protein. The table includes a few hundred thousand distinct CDR3 sequences, 58% detected once. Material: peripheral blood. These receptors were collected from a woman in her twenties or thirties with primary liver carcinoma and hepatitis B virus infection. CDR3s include the opening cysteine and the closing phenylalanine or tryptophan. The D gene is left open where the match is weak. Clone size appears in some rows only: once, few, many, or a class for an expanded clone.

.,TRBJ1-2,TRBV11-2,TRBD1,15,CAGSLGGGGWYGYTF,TGTGCTGGCAGCTTAGGCGGAGGGGGCTGGTATGGCTACACCTTC
many,TRBJ1-1,TRBV11-1,TRBD1,16,CASSLARTGVNTEAFF,TGTGCCAGCAGCTTAGCGCGGACAGGAGTTAACACTGAAGCTTTCTTT
.,TRBJ2-6,TRBV11-3,.,14,CTGSSPAGADVLTF,TGTACCGGCAGCTCCCCAGCTGGGGCCGACGTCCTGACTTTC
.,TRBJ1-2,TRBV4-3,.,16,CASSQDPGHPFYCYTF,TGCGCCAGCAGCCAAGATCCGGGACACCCCTTTTATTGCTACACCTTC
.,TRBJ1-1,TRBV11-3,TRBD1,16,CASSPSGTGRHTEALF,TGTGCCAGCAGCCCGTCCGGGACAGGGAGGCACACTGAAGCCCTCTTT
.,TRBJ2-1,TRBV6-5,.,14,CTSSYSRLHNEQFF,TGTACCAGCAGTTACTCTCGACTGCACAATGAGCAGTTCTTC
.,TRBJ2-1,TRBV7-8,.,18,CASSAHGGGTSESDEQFF,TGTGCCAGCAGCGCCCATGGTGGGGGGACAAGCGAGAGTGATGAGCAGTTCTTC
few,TRBJ2-3,TRBV14,TRBD2,16,CASSQGTSGSVDTQYF,TGTGCCAGCAGCCAAGGGACTAGCGGGAGTGTTGATACGCAGTATTTT
.,TRBJ1-5,TRBV6-1,.,13,CASSDGAGQSQHF,TGTGCCAGCAGTGATGGGGCCGGTCAGTCCCAGCATTTT
few,TRBJ1-1,TRBV4-1,.,17,CASSQQKRDPRNTEAFF,TGCGCCAGCAGCCAACAAAAACGGGATCCTAGAAATACTGAAGCTTTCTTT
few,TRBJ2-7,TRBV6-1,TRBD1,13,CASTGQEALEQYF,TGTGCCAGCACGGGACAGGAGGCCTTGGAGCAGTACTTC
.,TRBJ2-1,TRBV6-2/TRBV6-3,TRBD1,12,CARGGQGNEQFF,TGTGCCAGGGGAGGACAGGGGAATGAGCAGTTCTTC
once,TRBJ2-1,TRBV4-1,.,17,CASSQEGWARSCNEHFF,TGCGCCAGCAGCCAAGAAGGGTGGGCCAGGTCCTGCAATGAGCACTTCTTC
.,TRBJ2-3,TRBV6-2/TRBV6-3,TRBD2,12,CASRTSTGTQYF,TGTGCCAGCAGGACTAGCACAGGTACGCAGTATTTT
many,TRBJ1-2,TRBV4-1,.,13,CASSQGTHYGYTF,TGCGCCAGCAGCCAAGGAACCCACTATGGCTACACCTTC
.,TRBJ2-4,TRBV12-3/TRBV12-4,.,14,CASSHRRVMDIQYF,TGTGCCAGCAGCCACCGACGGGTCATGGACATTCAGTACTTC
.,TRBJ2-6,TRBV5-5,TRBD2,17,CASSPTGGNSGTNVLTF,TGTGCCAGCAGTCCCACGGGGGGGAACTCTGGGACCAACGTCCTGACTTTC
once,TRBJ2-2,TRBV11-2,TRBD2,16,CASSFTAGVRIGELFF,TGTGCCAGCAGCTTTACCGCGGGAGTTAGGATCGGGGAGCTGTTTTTT
.,TRBJ2-2,TRBV6-4,.,14,CASKDRPNTGELFF,TGTGCCAGTAAAGACAGACCGAACACCGGGGAGCTGTTTTTT
.,TRBJ2-2,TRBV11-2,TRBD1,15,CASRLSRGRTGELFF,TGTGCCAGCCGACTCTCGAGGGGGCGCACCGGGGAGCTGTTTTTT
once,TRBJ2-7,TRBV12-3/TRBV12-4,.,15,CASSFIPRLSYEQYF,TGTGCCAGCAGTTTCATCCCTCGCCTCTCCTACGAGCAGTACTTC
.,TRBJ2-1,TRBV11-2,.,16,CASSHPLAAAINEQFF,TGTGCCAGCAGCCATCCATTAGCGGCAGCTATCAATGAGCAGTTCTTC
few,TRBJ2-7,TRBV11-3,TRBD1,15,CASSLEAGGGYEQYF,TGTGCCAGCAGCTTAGAGGCAGGGGGCGGCTACGAGCAGTACTTC
.,TRBJ2-1,TRBV30,TRBD2,14,CAWAPLADYNEQFF,TGTGCCTGGGCTCCACTAGCGGATTACAATGAGCAGTTCTTC